The clone carrying this T cell receptor beta chain was recorded once. As yet, its antigen is unknown. Time point described: persistent/refractory GD, antithyroid drugs over 5 years with positive TRAb. The TCR library was made from RNA extracted from PBMCs. This specimen belongs to a study of regulatory T cells in long-lasting Graves disease. Study results and caveats: New patients shared fewer public clonotypes (roughly 1,000) than persistent patients did (about 3,000).

Assembly of TCR beta libraries relied on iRepertoire HTBI primers together with Arm-PCR of CDR3 regions. TCRdb recomputed calls from the multiplex PCR reads with MiXCR, one row per CDR3 protein. This repertoire shows 500,000 to 700,000 distinct CDR3 sequences, roughly 30% found once; its top ten account for 40% to 50%. The sequenced sample was peripheral blood mononuclear cells (PBMCs), obtained when the disease was refractory, from a patient treated with antithyroid drugs. The receptor was isolated from a female donor with Graves disease.

For the CDR3, the DNA is TGCAGTGCTGGACAGAACACTGAAGCTTTCTTT. This gives the protein CSAGQNTEAFF. The genes are TRBV20-1 and TRBJ1-1, with TRBD1 as a possible D gene (5 bases). The CDR3 loop spans 11 amino acids. The germline CDR1 and CDR2 sequences are DFQATT and SNEGSKA (reference sequence). V shed 5 bases and J shed 1 base, with 5 bases lying between them.